Below are 19 T cell receptor beta chains sequenced from a single sample in a study of radiotherapy plus CTLA-4 blockade in lung cancer. The protocol was immunoSEQ multiplex PCR, while the TCRdb copy is restricted to in-frame clones and leaves out a portion. This table has roughly 98,000 clones, approximately 85% appearing once. The sample was peripheral blood, taken from a patient treated with radiotherapy plus ipilimumab. All receptors derive from a human donor with non-small cell lung cancer who had a partial response to radiotherapy plus ipilimumab.

The CDR3 spells CASSLGLAGGARETQYF. CDR3 DNA: TGTGCCAGCAGCTTAGGACTAGCGGGAGGTGCGAGAGAGACCCAGTACTTC. V and J are TRBV7-2 and TRBJ2-5; TRBD2 aligns across 13 bases. This CDR3 has 17 residues. Unmatched junction bases numbered 6, after V lost 1 base and J lost 4 bases. The V gene's germline CDR1 is SGHTA and CDR2 FQGNSA.

This chain joins TRBV6-5 and TRBJ2-2, with D possibly matching TRBD2 (5 bases). In germline, CDR1 is MNHEY, CDR2 SVGAGI. V lost 6 bases and J 6 bases, leaving 8 bases between the germline ends. The CDR3 contains 12 residues. Here the CDR3 DNA reads TGTGCCAGCAGAGCGGCTGCCGGGGAGCTGTTTTTT. Its translation: CASRAAAGELFF.

This clone was seen just once. The chain combines TRBV5-1 with TRBJ1-1; no clear D gene. Between the trimmed V and J ends, which lost 4 bases and 6 bases, there was a span of 13 bases. In germline, CDR1 is SGHRS, CDR2 YFSETQ. The CDR3 has 13 residues. The DNA of the CDR3 is TGCGCCAGCAGCGCGTCCGAAGCCGCTGAAGCTTTCTTT. Its protein product is CASSASEAAEAFF.

The rearrangement joins TRBV14 to TRBJ2-7; 9 nucleotides match TRBD1. The V and J ends lost 1 base and 6 bases, in that order; junction bases with no gene match: 7. This CDR3 is built from 15 residues. Germline CDR1 SGHDN, CDR2 FVKESK. DNA for the CDR3: TGTGCCAGCAGCCAAGCGGGACAGGGTGGGATCGAGCAGTACTTC. It yields the protein CASSQAGQGGIEQYF.

This chain links TRBV2 with TRBJ2-3; D remains ambiguous. In germline, CDR1 is SNHLY, CDR2 FYNNEI. The CDR3 covers 13 residues. Between the trimmed V and J ends, which lost 4 bases and 7 bases, there was a span of 12 bases. Here the CDR3 DNA reads TGTGCCAGCAGTGGTCCAGGATCATATACGCAGTATTTT. Its translation: CASSGPGSYTQYF.

CDR3 sequence reads: CASSLGGLALGETQYF. In DNA, the CDR3 is TGTGCCAGCAGCTTAGGAGGACTAGCGTTAGGAGAGACCCAGTACTTC. The genes are TRBV11-2 and TRBJ2-5, with 9 bases matching TRBD2. The CDR3 length is 16 residues. The junction had 7 bases not matched to a gene; V was cut back by 1 base and J by 4 bases. Germline lookup yields CDR1 SGHAT and CDR2 FQNNGV.

The rearrangement joins TRBV2 to TRBJ1-1, with 10 bases matching TRBD1. The CDR3 is 13 residues long. The J segment lost 5 bases and the V segment lost 10 bases, leaving 7 bases of the junction unmatched. Germline CDR1 SNHLY, CDR2 FYNNEI. The chain's CDR3 is CATTGGAGTEAFF. The DNA of the CDR3 is TGTGCCACGACAGGGGGCGCGGGAACTGAAGCTTTCTTT.

The sample holds a few counts of this clone. DNA for the CDR3: TGTGCCAGCAGCCAGAGGGAGCAATACTACGAGCAGTACTTC. It codes for CASSQREQYYEQYF. The chain has TRBV14 and TRBJ2-7; possibly TRBD2 for D (5 bases). Trimming shortened V by 3 bases and J by 3 bases, and 12 bases separated the two germline ends. The germline gives CDR1 SGHDN, CDR2 FVKESK. This CDR3 spans 14 amino acids.

This chain connects TRBV12-5 to TRBJ2-7; D unclear. V lost 6 bases, J lost 3 bases, and 9 bases lay in between. This CDR3 comprises 12 residues. Germline loops: CDR1 LGHNT, CDR2 FRNRAP. CDR3 loop: CASGPDFYEQYF. In DNA, the CDR3 is TGTGCTAGTGGCCCCGACTTCTACGAGCAGTACTTC.

This clone was counted once. The genes are TRBV18 and TRBJ2-3, with 11 bases fitting TRBD2. J was trimmed by 4 bases and V by 3 bases; bases with no gene match: 12. Germline CDR1 is KGHSH and CDR2 is LQKENI. The CDR3 is made up of 18 amino acids. The CDR3 sequence is CASSPPGTSGLGADTQYF. The DNA of the CDR3 is TGTGCCAGCTCACCTCCCGGGACTAGCGGACTAGGGGCAGATACGCAGTATTTT. Drawing the rest from reference TRBV18 and TRBJ2-3, the complete variable domain is NAGVMQNPRHLVRRRGQEARLRCSPMKGHSHVYWYRQLPEEGLKFMVYLQKENIIDESGMPKERFSAEFPKEGPSILRIQQVVRGDSAAYFCASSPPGTSGLGADTQYFGPGTRLTVL.

The V call is TRBV14, the J call TRBJ2-3, with a tentative D call TRBD2 (5 bases). The CDR3 consists of 15 residues. CDR1 SGHDN and CDR2 FVKESK come from the germline V gene. With 0 bases removed from V and 1 base from J, the gap between germline ends came to 8 bases. CDR3 DNA: TGTGCCAGCAGCCAAGATCTAGCCGGCACAGATACGCAGTATTTT. The encoded protein is CASSQDLAGTDTQYF.

V and J are TRBV2 and TRBJ2-7; TRBD1 matches 10 bases. J lost 4 bases, V lost 3 bases, and 3 bases had no gene match. Germline V gives CDR1 SNHLY, CDR2 FYNNEI. This CDR3 is 14 amino acids long. The CDR3 here is CASSEGQGKYEQYF. The CDR3 nucleotides are TGTGCCAGCAGTGAGGGACAGGGGAAGTACGAGCAGTACTTC. The variable domain in full, completed from reference TRBV2 and TRBJ2-7, reads EPEVTQTPSHQVTQMGQEVILRCVPISNHLYFYWYRQILGQKVEFLVSFYNNEISEKSEIFDDQFSVERPDGSNFTLKIRSTKLEDSAMYFCASSEGQGKYEQYFGPGTRLTVT.

This sequence joins TRBV5-1 and TRBJ2-5, with D tentatively TRBD2 (5 bases). The V gene lost 3 bases and the J gene lost 2 bases, with 17 bases spanning the gap. CDR1 is SGHRS, CDR2 YFSETQ, per germline. The CDR3 length is 16 residues. This CDR3 reads CASSSVLSGDQETQYF. The CDR3 bases are TGCGCCAGCAGCTCGGTTTTGTCCGGGGATCAAGAGACCCAGTACTTC.

There are many counts of this clone. The rearrangement uses TRBV5-4 and TRBJ2-4, with TRBD1 matching over 9 bases. Germline V gene sequence: CDR1 SGHNT, CDR2 YYREEE (reference sequence). The V and J ends lost 4 bases and 11 bases, in that order; junction bases with no gene match: 7. The CDR3 sequence is 13 residues long. The CDR3 DNA reads TGTGCCAGCAGCCTCGATGGGACAGGGTTTCAGTACTTC. As protein: CASSLDGTGFQYF. The full variable domain, with the rest looked up from reference TRBV5-4 and TRBJ2-4, is ETGVTQSPTHLIKTRGQQVTLRCSSQSGHNTVSWYQQALGQGPQFIFQYYREEENGRGNFPPRFSGLQFPNYSSELNVNALELDDSALYLCASSLDGTGFQYFGAGTRLSVL.

This clone occurred a few times. The J gene is TRBJ2-7, the V gene TRBV11-2; no definite D call. CDR3 size: 14 residues. Trimming removed 5 bases from V and 3 bases from J, with 14 bases in between. The germline V gene encodes CDR1 SGHAT and CDR2 FQNNGV. CDR3 protein: CASSPSVGGYEQYF. The DNA for the CDR3 is TGTGCCAGCAGCCCTTCCGTTGGCGGCTACGAGCAGTACTTC.

The rearrangement uses TRBV15 and TRBJ2-3, with 11 bases lining up with TRBD2. After removal of 1 base from V and 5 bases from J, the junction contained 5 bases not matched to a gene. This CDR3 has 16 residues. Per the germline V gene, CDR1 is LNHNV and CDR2 is YYDKDF (reference sequence). This chain's CDR3 is CATSRVSGRALDTQYF. As DNA, the CDR3 is TGTGCCACCAGCAGAGTTAGCGGGAGGGCCTTAGATACGCAGTATTTT.

Concerning this clone: Being one base from a much bigger clone, this may be a read error. This chain links TRBV6-1 with TRBJ1-5; 7 bases line up with TRBD1. V trimming: 6 bases; J trimming: 0 bases; junction bases outside the gene matches: 5. Germline loops: CDR1 MNHNS, CDR2 SASEGT. This CDR3 is built from 15 residues. CDR3 sequence: CASSRGQNSNQPQHF. The DNA for the CDR3 is TGTGCCAGCAGCCGGGGACAGAATAGCAATCAGCCCCAGCATTTT.

The chain employs TRBV14 and TRBJ2-3, with TRBD1 as a possible D gene (6 bases). This CDR3 comprises 13 residues. Deletions cut 4 bases from V and 4 bases from J, with 9 bases between. Germline CDR1 reads SGHDN; CDR2 reads FVKESK. In DNA form, the CDR3 reads TGTGCCAGCAGCCTCCCAGGGGCAGATACGCAGTATTTT. Its protein is CASSLPGADTQYF.

The chain joins TRBV30 to TRBJ2-3; 11 bases are a match to TRBD1. Germline loops: CDR1 GTSNPN, CDR2 SVGIG (reference sequence). V dropped 3 bases and J dropped 4; count of bases not matched to a gene: 18. The CDR3 totals 19 residues. CDR3 sequence: CAWSSIAPGTGGYADTQYF. For the CDR3, the DNA is TGTGCCTGGAGCTCCATCGCCCCCGGGACAGGGGGATATGCAGATACGCAGTATTTT.